A single sample is the source of the 27 T cell receptor beta chains below, sequenced in a study of cytomegalovirus exposure and HLA in healthy donors. Generated by immunoSEQ multiplex PCR, the TCRdb table keeps only in-frame clones and is missing some. The repertoire holds 100,000 or so clones, approximately 90% seen once, with 4% in the top ten. The source material was PBMCs. The receptor set was obtained from a woman in her late teens or twenties in good health and CMV-seropositive.

This clone was detected only once. The chain is built from TRBV28 and TRBJ2-7; 15 nucleotides agree with TRBD2. CDR3 length: 18 amino acids. Germline V lookup: CDR1 MDHEN, CDR2 SYDVKM. Unmatched junction bases numbered 11, after V lost 7 bases and J lost 1 base. Here the CDR3 DNA reads TGTGCCAGCACCTTTACGGGACTAGCGGGAGGCCCTTCCTACGAGCAGTACTTC. Translation gives CASTFTGLAGGPSYEQYF.

This clone was detected once. The chain employs TRBV27 and TRBJ1-5; 11 nucleotides line up with TRBD1. Unmatched junction bases numbered 9, after V lost 5 bases and J lost 6 bases. This CDR3 spans 16 amino acids. CDR1 and CDR2 (germline): MNHEY, SMNVEV (reference sequence). The CDR3 loop is CASSARTGGYSQPQHF. For the CDR3, the DNA is TGTGCCAGCAGTGCCCGGACAGGGGGCTATAGTCAGCCCCAGCATTTT.

This rearrangement joins TRBV6-5 to TRBJ2-1; the match to TRBD2 covers 8 bases. The CDR3 totals 12 residues. CDR1 MNHEY and CDR2 SVGAGI come from the germline V gene. J gave up 1 base and V 10 bases, and 0 bases lay outside the gene matches. CDR3 sequence (DNA): TGTGCCACGGGGGGGTCCTACAATGAGCAGTTCTTC. This sequence encodes CATGGSYNEQFF.

To note about this clone: The same CDR3 arises from other DNA sequences in this sample as well. The chain links TRBV19 to TRBJ2-2; 10 positions agree with TRBD2. Trimming took 1 base from V and 3 from J; bases not matched to a gene: 5. CDR3 length equals 17 residues. Germline values: CDR1 LNHDA, CDR2 SQIVND (reference sequence). The CDR3 sequence: CASSIVRLAGDTGELFF. CDR3 in DNA: TGTGCCAGTAGTATAGTTCGCCTAGCGGGAGACACCGGGGAGCTGTTTTTT.

The chain has TRBV6-6 and TRBJ2-5, with no clear D. The V gene lost 0 bases and the J gene lost 7 bases, with 9 bases spanning the gap. CDR3 length: 13 amino acids. CDR1 is MNHNY, CDR2 SVGAGI, per germline (reference sequence). The CDR3 DNA is TGTGCCAGCAGTTACTCGGCCCTTATGACCCAGTACTTC. Protein: CASSYSALMTQYF.

The V gene is TRBV9, the J gene TRBJ1-1; D gene uncertain. Germline lookup yields CDR1 SGDLS and CDR2 YYNGEE. CDR3 length: 15 amino acids. Trimming took 0 bases from V and 0 from J, leaving 9 bases between them. DNA for the CDR3: TGTGCCAGCAGCGTAGATGGGAGCATGAACACTGAAGCTTTCTTT. Amino acid sequence: CASSVDGSMNTEAFF.

This sequence joins TRBV11-3 and TRBJ1-1, with D tentatively TRBD1 (5 bases). The CDR3 consists of 15 residues. The germline gives CDR1 SGHNT, CDR2 YENEEA. V gave up 3 bases and J gave up 7 bases, with 18 bases separating them. The CDR3 sequence: CASSFSRALPYEAFF. In DNA form, the CDR3 reads TGTGCCAGCAGCTTTTCCAGGGCTCTACCTTATGAAGCTTTCTTT. Looking up the rest from reference TRBV11-3 and TRBJ1-1 gives the full variable domain: EAGVVQSPRYKIIEKKQPVAFWCNPISGHNTLYWYLQNLGQGPELLIRYENEEAVDDSQLPKDRFSAERLKGVDSTLKIQPAELGDSAVYLCASSFSRALPYEAFFGQGTRLTVV.

The chain couples TRBV11-3 to TRBJ2-1; TRBD1 is a possible D gene (6 bases). The germline CDR1 and CDR2 sequences are SGHNT and YENEEA. The CDR3 has 14 amino acids. The V end was cut by 5 bases, the J end by 4 bases, with 12 bases between. The CDR3 here is CASSDRTTYNEQFF. CDR3 bases: TGTGCCAGCAGCGACAGGACGACATACAATGAGCAGTTCTTC.

This clone has a single count. The chain couples TRBV19 to TRBJ2-7, with 7 bases lining up with TRBD2. Germline V gene data show CDR1 as LNHDA and CDR2 as SQIVND (reference sequence). The CDR3 is 14 residues long. V shed 5 bases and J 3 bases; nucleotides not matched to a gene: 7. This chain's CDR3 is CASSGPGGFYEQYF. In DNA, the CDR3 is TGTGCCAGTAGTGGTCCGGGGGGATTCTACGAGCAGTACTTC.

The CDR3, as DNA: TGTGCCAGCAGCTCGGCGGGACAGTTCTACGAGCAGTACTTC. The encoded protein is CASSSAGQFYEQYF. The chain carries TRBV11-3 and TRBJ2-7; TRBD1 is a possible D gene (7 bases). CDR1 SGHNT and CDR2 YENEEA come from the germline V gene. V was pared by 4 bases and J by 3 bases, with 13 bases between. The CDR3 contains 14 residues.

The chain joins TRBV6-6 to TRBJ1-2; 12 bases agree with TRBD1. Germline-derived CDR1 and CDR2 are MNHNY and SVGAGI (reference sequence). CDR3 length: 15 amino acids. Trimming took 4 bases from V and 7 from J; bases not matched to a gene: 7. Here the CDR3 reads CASSSGTGGTTGYTF. As DNA, the CDR3 is TGTGCCAGCAGTTCCGGGACAGGGGGCACGACTGGCTACACCTTC.

The rearrangement uses TRBV15 and TRBJ1-5; D may be TRBD1 (6 bases). V lost 3 bases and J 1 base, leaving 16 bases between the germline ends. Germline V gene lookup returns CDR1 LNHNV and CDR2 YYDKDF (reference sequence). CDR3 length: 17 amino acids. As DNA, the CDR3 is TGTGCCACCAGCAGTGGACAGCGGAGGTGGAGCAATCAGCCCCAGCATTTT. This sequence encodes CATSSGQRRWSNQPQHF.

The V call is TRBV27, the J call TRBJ2-7, with 7 bases matching TRBD1. Per germline, CDR1 MNHEY and CDR2 SMNVEV (reference sequence). CDR3 size: 13 residues. J gave up 3 bases and V 4 bases, and 3 bases lay outside the gene matches. The CDR3 spells CASSYSGGYEQYF. The CDR3 DNA is TGTGCCAGCAGTTATTCAGGGGGCTACGAGCAGTACTTC.

Only one count was recorded for this clone. This chain links TRBV6-6 with TRBJ1-5; TRBD1 agrees at 9 bases. The CDR3 has 15 amino acids. V trimming: 6 bases; J trimming: 5 bases; junction bases outside the gene matches: 8. Germline values: CDR1 MNHNY, CDR2 SVGAGI (reference sequence). The CDR3 coding sequence is TGTGCCAGCAGGACCCCGTGGGACAGGGATCAGCCCCAGCATTTT. Protein: CASRTPWDRDQPQHF.

In DNA form, the CDR3 reads TGTGCCAGCAGCGTAGGGACTAGAACCTACAATGAGCAGTTCTTC. Protein: CASSVGTRTYNEQFF. The chain couples TRBV9 to TRBJ2-1, with 7 bases matching TRBD2. The V gene end was trimmed by 0 bases and the J gene end by 2 bases; junction bases not matched to a gene: 2. CDR3 length equals 15 residues. Looked up from germline, CDR1 is SGDLS and CDR2 is YYNGEE.

The V call is TRBV6-1, the J call TRBJ1-4; D is uncertain. The V gene's germline CDR1 is MNHNS and CDR2 SASEGT. The CDR3 is made up of 16 amino acids. V shed 6 bases and J shed 2 bases, with 16 bases lying between them. CDR3 nucleotides: TGTGCCAGCAGCGAACGAGGGCTTGGCACTAATGAAAAACTGTTTTTT. Translating it yields CASSERGLGTNEKLFF.

The chain carries TRBV28 and TRBJ1-4; possible D gene TRBD1, 6 bases. The CDR3 totals 16 residues. Germline CDR1 and CDR2: MDHEN and SYDVKM. V lost 11 bases, J lost 6 bases, and 25 bases lay in between. The CDR3 DNA reads as TGTGCCGCCCTACCGGGGGGCGCAAGGTTTGATGAAAAACTGTTTTTT. Protein: CAALPGGARFDEKLFF.

V and J are TRBV2 and TRBJ1-2; a possible D gene is TRBD1 (5 bases). The germline V gene encodes CDR1 SNHLY and CDR2 FYNNEI. The length of the CDR3 is 15 residues. V shed 3 bases and J shed 8 bases, with 19 bases lying between them. This chain's CDR3 is CASSESRTPLWGYTF. The CDR3 DNA reads TGTGCCAGCAGTGAGTCGAGGACACCGTTATGGGGCTACACCTTC.

The CDR3 protein is CASSVSGQDGETQYF. The CDR3 DNA sequence: TGTGCCAGCAGCGTTAGTGGACAGGACGGAGAGACCCAGTACTTC. This sequence joins TRBV9 and TRBJ2-5; TRBD1 aligns across 7 bases. Unmatched junction bases numbered 8, after V lost 2 bases and J lost 4 bases. Germline CDR1 and CDR2: SGDLS and YYNGEE. The CDR3 is 15 amino acids.

This clone has only one observation. The chain recombines TRBV28 with TRBJ1-1; possibly TRBD1 for D (5 bases). The CDR3 has 15 residues. Per germline, CDR1 MDHEN and CDR2 SYDVKM. Trimming took off 7 bases at V and 0 bases at J, with 15 bases between the two ends. The CDR3 loop is CASTDLDIVNTEAFF. DNA for the CDR3: TGTGCCAGCACCGACTTGGACATTGTGAACACTGAAGCTTTCTTT.

Only a few counts were recorded for this clone. The gene calls are TRBV19 and TRBJ2-7, with a tentative D call TRBD2 (5 bases). This CDR3 contains 14 residues. V dropped 1 base and J dropped 2 bases, with 9 bases sitting between them. The V gene's germline CDR1 is LNHDA and CDR2 SQIVND (reference sequence). The CDR3: CASSIVAGPYEQYF. CDR3 nucleotides: TGTGCCAGTAGTATAGTCGCGGGCCCCTACGAGCAGTACTTC. The complete variable domain, with remaining parts taken from reference TRBV19 and TRBJ2-7, reads DGGITQSPKYLFRKEGQNVTLSCEQNLNHDAMYWYRQDPGQGLRLIYYSQIVNDFQKGDIAEGYSVSREKKESFPLTVTSAQKNPTAFYLCASSIVAGPYEQYFGPGTRLTVT.

This clone is a singleton in its sample. The V gene is TRBV4-1, the J gene TRBJ2-2, with TRBD2 as a possible D gene (6 bases). This CDR3 is 16 amino acids long. CDR1 MGHRA and CDR2 YSYEKL come from the germline V gene. Trimming removed 3 bases from V and 1 base from J, with 12 bases in between. The CDR3 region is CASSQSGRRNTGELFF. CDR3 sequence (DNA): TGCGCCAGCAGCCAGTCAGGGAGGCGGAACACCGGGGAGCTGTTTTTT.

The chain has TRBV4-1 and TRBJ2-5; weak D call: TRBD2 (6 bases). The germline V gene has CDR1 MGHRA and CDR2 YSYEKL. V was clipped by 2 bases and J by 3 bases, with 7 bases between them. This CDR3 has 13 residues. In DNA, the CDR3 is TGCGCCAGCAGCCAATGGGAGGAAGAGACCCAGTACTTC. Translation gives CASSQWEEETQYF.

The V call is TRBV5-1, the J call TRBJ2-5, with D possibly matching TRBD1 (6 bases). The CDR3 has 14 residues. Trimming took off 1 base at V and 5 bases at J, with 12 bases between the two ends. Per germline, CDR1 SGHRS and CDR2 YFSETQ. For the CDR3, the DNA is TGCGCCAGCAGCTTGAGGTCCAGGGGTGAGACCCAGTACTTC. Amino acid sequence: CASSLRSRGETQYF.

The chain employs TRBV29-1 and TRBJ2-7; TRBD2 matches 7 bases. Germline CDR1 SQVTM, CDR2 ANQGSEA. The CDR3 contains 15 residues. V trimming: 0 bases; J trimming: 3 bases; junction bases outside the gene matches: 8. The CDR3 protein is CSVEDLAGVVYEQYF. The CDR3 DNA reads as TGCAGCGTTGAAGATCTGGCGGGAGTAGTCTACGAGCAGTACTTC.

The chain employs TRBV19 and TRBJ2-7; D is perhaps TRBD1 (6 bases). This CDR3 spans 13 amino acids. CDR1 LNHDA and CDR2 SQIVND come from the germline V gene (reference sequence). Between the trimmed V and J ends, which lost 3 bases and 5 bases, there was a span of 11 bases. This CDR3 is CASSITGSNEQYF. The CDR3 region has the DNA TGTGCCAGTAGTATCACAGGGTCGAACGAGCAGTACTTC.

DNA of the CDR3: TGCGCCAGCAGCTTGGGACTAGCGGGCTTTCCTAGCACAGATACGCAGTATTTT. It is translated as CASSLGLAGFPSTDTQYF. V and J are TRBV5-1 and TRBJ2-3; 10 bases map to TRBD2. V lost 0 bases to trimming and J lost 0 bases; unmatched junction nucleotides: 7. Germline CDR1 is SGHRS and CDR2 is YFSETQ. The CDR3 spans 18 residues.